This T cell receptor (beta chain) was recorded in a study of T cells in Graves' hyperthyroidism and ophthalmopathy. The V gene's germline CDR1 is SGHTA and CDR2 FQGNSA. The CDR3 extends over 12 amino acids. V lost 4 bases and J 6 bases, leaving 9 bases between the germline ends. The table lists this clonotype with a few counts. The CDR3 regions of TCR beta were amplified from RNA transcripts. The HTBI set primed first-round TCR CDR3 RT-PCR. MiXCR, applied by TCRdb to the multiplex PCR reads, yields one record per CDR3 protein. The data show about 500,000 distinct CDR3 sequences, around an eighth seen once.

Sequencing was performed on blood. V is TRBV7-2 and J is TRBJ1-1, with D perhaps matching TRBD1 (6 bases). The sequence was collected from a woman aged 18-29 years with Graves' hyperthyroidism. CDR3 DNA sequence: TGTGCCAGCAGCTGGGGGGCAGCTGAAGCTTTCTTT. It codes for CASSWGAAEAFF.